This T cell receptor (beta chain) was retrieved from a study of human T cells and chemical hapten exposure (dated by TCRdb to 2020 to 2023). For the study in its entirety: For sensitization, 2% DPC in acetone was applied to a 2 cm by 2 cm area of upper inner arm skin. Weekly therapeutic DPC doses were additionally applied to the scalp of patients throughout the roughly 25-week study period. Patch testing was performed on the upper back with Finn chambers containing 0.01% DPC, and the patch tests were scored after 6 days according to International Contact Dermatitis Research Group standards. Alopecia areata with under or over 50% scalp involvement, alopecia totalis and alopecia universalis were represented in the patient cohort, which was mostly female. Libraries were pooled for sequencing, and per-sample TCR yields varied mainly because of small differences in library volumes within the pool. This study followed changes in the peripheral blood TCR repertoire in vivo during primary and secondary sensitization of alopecia patients to the hapten diphenylcyclopropenone (DPC). Blood samples were taken from patients before sensitization (week 0) and then at 2, 6 and about 24 weeks after DPC sensitization. Under 30 alopecia patients gave blood for TCR sequencing at one to four time points (pre-sensitization, 2, 6 and 24 weeks).

The research as a whole found: DPC sensitization did not change the number of TCRs with a frequency above 1 in 1000, and there was no evidence of changes in global repertoire structure. Patch test score was positively correlated with the number of PT1 expanded TCRs, with significance at thresholds 8, 16 and 32 but not at 4. Because all patients had alopecia, a presumed autoimmune disease, the immune response of the patients might differ from that of healthy individuals. Expanded TCRs formed significantly more large CDR3 similarity clusters than pre-sensitization or healthy control sets, consistent with antigen-driven responses. Repeated subsampling changed both the strength of the expansion versus patch-test correlation and the threshold at which that correlation became significant.

With respect to this clonotype: No antigen is known for it. Per-base quality was not reported, and no clone a single base away is much larger than it.

Clipping removes 5 bases from V and 6 bases from J, with 5 as the unmatched junction base count. Reading from cysteine to phenylalanine, the CDR3 counts 12 amino acids. Just the 36-base CDR3 DNA is kept, in frame starting at base 1. Reading the germline V gene (reference sequence) gives CDR1 DFQATT and CDR2 SNEGSKA. Libraries were constructed by RACE. Data came from a NextSeq 500. During library preparation, unique molecular identifiers were attached to individual cDNA molecules so that TCRs could be counted in a quantitative, reproducible way. From each blood RNA sample, both TCR alpha and TCR beta chains were sequenced. The original pipeline was this. Samples had a median of approximately 93,000 TCRs, with a range from about 20,000 to 690,600. V, J and CDR3 annotation of the TCR reads was carried out using the Decombinator software suite. Every sample was subsampled to the same number of TCRs (28,000) for the PS versus PT1 abundance plots. Expanded TCRs were defined as absent before sensitization and observed at least eight times at the 2-week time point. TCRdb trimmed the raw reads at Q25, called clones with MiXCR and kept productive beta chains. CDR3 protein duplicates are merged, each entry listing the most common genes and DNA. TCRdb, not the authors, supplied the V and J calls. The sample records under 110,000 distinct CDR3 sequences, more than 10% of which are singletons. The ten top clones hold more than 1.5% of the sample.

This specimen's time point label, per the study, means: pre-sensitization, week 0. The meaning of the sample's treatment or condition label: therapeutic diphenylcyclopropenone sensitization with weekly scalp DPC. At every patch-test visit, the blood draw took place before the patch test was put on. Patients were considered eligible if aged 18 to 70, diagnosed with alopecia and deemed suitable for DPC therapy, and patients were excluded if pregnant. Total RNA was extracted from unfractionated whole blood collected in Tempus Blood RNA tubes. The receptor comes from a woman aged 50 to 60 with alopecia areata. Some clones in this sample may be carry-over from other donors' samples. Recombination linked TRBV20-1 to TRBJ1-2, with 8 junctional bases fitting TRBD1. Material: whole blood, obtained in connection with sensitization to the hapten diphenylcyclopropenone (DPC). The CDR3 loop reads CSAGQGLHGYTF. The base sequence is TGCAGTGCTGGACAGGGTCTACATGGCTACACCTTC.